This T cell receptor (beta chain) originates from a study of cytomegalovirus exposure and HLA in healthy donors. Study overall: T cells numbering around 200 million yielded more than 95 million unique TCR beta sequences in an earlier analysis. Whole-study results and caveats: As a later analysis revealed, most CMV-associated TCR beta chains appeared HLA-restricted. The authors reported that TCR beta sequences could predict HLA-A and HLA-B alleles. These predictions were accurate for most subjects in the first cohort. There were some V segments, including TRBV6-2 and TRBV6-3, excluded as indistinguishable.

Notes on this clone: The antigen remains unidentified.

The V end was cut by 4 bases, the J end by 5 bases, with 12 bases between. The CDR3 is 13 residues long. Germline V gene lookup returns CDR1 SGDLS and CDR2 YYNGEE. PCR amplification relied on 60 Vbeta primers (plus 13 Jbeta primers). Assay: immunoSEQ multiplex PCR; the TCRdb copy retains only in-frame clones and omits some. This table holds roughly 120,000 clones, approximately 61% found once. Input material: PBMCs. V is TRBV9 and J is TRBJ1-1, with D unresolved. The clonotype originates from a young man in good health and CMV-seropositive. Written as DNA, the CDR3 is TGTGCCAGCAGCACCCATCCGAGGACTGAAGCTTTCTTT. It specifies CASSTHPRTEAFF.